Ten or more counts support the clone carrying this TCR beta chain. What it recognizes is unknown. This sample is part of a study of molecular identifiers for immune sequencing clone quantification. Study-level findings and limits: Clones that had above 20 RNA copies took up over 97% of effector molecules but under 1% in naive cells. Highly expanded clones may be undercounted when identical TCR molecules share barcodes.

Sorted cell numbers of roughly 17,000 to 1,000,000, with 10%, 30% or 50% RNA, served as input for naive CD8 libraries. Sorting isolated naive CD8 T cells as CD8+CD4-CCR7+CD45RA+ events. TCRdb re-analysed the PCR reads in MiXCR, keeping a single row per CDR3 protein. This sample yields about 640,000 distinct CDR3 sequences, of which just under 20% are seen a single time; roughly 0.85% belongs to the top ten. This CDR3 region has 11 residues. Germline CDR1 and CDR2: SGHRS and YFSETQ. V shed 8 bases and J shed 9 bases, with 13 bases lying between them. The specimen sequenced was naive CD8+ T cells from blood, with Jurkat cell RNA spiked in. Subset here: FACS-sorted CD8+CD4-CCR7+CD45RA+ naive T cells. This clonotype originated in a human donor in good health. Some libraries in this study had Jurkat cell RNA spiked in. The V and J genes are TRBV5-1 and TRBJ2-3, with a weak D call TRBD2 (6 bases). The CDR3 sequence is CASWGDGTQYF. CDR3 DNA: TGCGCCAGTTGGGGGGACGGAACGCAGTATTTT.